This paragraph covers one T cell receptor (beta chain) sequence. This clonotype was seen a few times. This clone's antigen is unknown. Per-base qualities were not stored, and no clone one base away is much larger. Receptor libraries were prepared by 5' RACE. Sequencing was carried out with an Illumina HiSeq 2000. Template switching introduced a universal primer binding site; the final cDNA contained a unique molecular identifier, enabling accurate counting of TCR cDNA molecules. Specific primers in the conserved constant-segment region were used to synthesize first-strand cDNA for TCR alpha and beta chains. To control for contamination, each cDNA library was double barcoded with a SMART-Mk sample barcode plus Illumina barcodes. TruSeq adapter sequences, together with Illumina sample barcodes, were added in two successive PCR steps. TCR alpha and beta cDNA libraries were sequenced on the Illumina HiSeq platform with custom primers. The study's own analysis went as follows. Raw reads were processed with MiGEC to extract unique molecular identifiers, and MiXCR was used to determine CDR3 positions. Recombination models were inferred per individual with the repgenHMM and IGoR tools using an EM algorithm. The analysis of shared clonotypes was done with the tcR package in R, with sharing normalized by the product of cloneset sizes. To study raw recombination free of thymic and clonal selection effects, out-of-frame nonproductive sequences were analyzed. TCRdb cleaned the public reads at Q25 with fastp, built clones with MiXCR and kept in-frame beta chains. Rows are unified per CDR3 protein, each entry keeping the most common DNA and genes. The V and J calls and clone size are TCRdb's, not the authors'. Counted in this sample were 450,000 to 500,000 distinct CDR3 sequences; approximately 15% of them appeared once. About 0.94% of the sample goes to the ten largest clones.

CDR1 MDHEN and CDR2 SYDVKM are derived from the germline V gene. The V end loses 7 bases and the J end loses 0 bases, and a stretch of 10 bases separates them. The CDR3 numbers 15 residues from cysteine through phenylalanine. Only the CDR3 DNA is retained, 45 bases long and in frame from the first base. The data are from a study of identical twins (dated by TCRdb to the mid-2010s). With respect to the entire study: TCR alpha and beta repertoires from monozygotic twins, unrelated adults of various ages and cord blood were deep-sequenced to test whether fetal clonotypes persist. To rule out contamination, the twin experiments were replicated at different times with different library preparation protocols.

Only healthy Caucasian donors were included. The twin cohort consisted of three pairs of female monozygotic twins, all aged roughly 18 to 30 years. Positive isolation kits from Invitrogen were used to isolate the CD4+ and CD8+ T cell populations. Broad study findings and their caveats: Excess twin sharing in beta out-of-frame sequences was weaker because fewer shared sequences lowered the signal-to-noise ratio. Because the same donors could not be followed over many years, conclusions were based on cross-sectional statistical analysis. Out-of-frame TCR alpha sequences shared between twins showed an excess of low generation-probability sequences compared with coincidental sharing between unrelated individuals. Abundant cord blood beta clonotypes carried fewer insertions; young adult naive repertoires showed a weaker similar trend, while memory repertoires showed none. Recombination models systematically underestimated out-of-frame TCR alpha sharing in monozygotic twins but agreed with sharing between unrelated individuals. Invariant T cells such as MAIT and iNKT could partly confound zero-insertion analyses, though diverse VJ usage argued against this for most clonotypes.

The same data also contributed to another study, on yellow fever vaccine responses in identical twins. As the second publication notes: According to the authors, in identical twins the way T cells responded to vaccination appeared partly convergent and partly personalized. Focusing on identical twins, the study followed the T cell clones that responded to the vaccine, and did so with precision.

The sequencing sample was made of CD4+ T cells sorted from blood. The chain uses TRBV28 and TRBJ2-6, with no D gene named confidently. This TCR was sampled from a woman aged 18-29 years in good health. The CDR3 protein sequence reads: CASTLDRSGANVLTF. The sequenced DNA is TGTGCCAGCACCTTGGATCGCTCTGGGGCCAACGTCCTGACTTTC.